What follows are 32 T cell receptor beta chains derived from one specimen sequenced in a study of blood T cells in healthy people across ages. The authors ran a second PCR of roughly 6 to 12 cycles using a sample-barcoded 5' primer and a J-beta primer mix. From the 5' RACE reads, TCRdb called clonotypes with MiXCR, one entry per CDR3 protein. Among fewer than 950,000 distinct CDR3 sequences listed, about 48% were seen once. Source material: blood. These receptors were collected from a man at least 80 years old in good health.

V is TRBV20-1 and J is TRBJ2-1; 12 bases are a match to TRBD2. With 3 bases clipped from V and 9 bases from J, the junction kept 9 bases outside the gene matches. Germline lookup yields CDR1 DFQATT and CDR2 SNEGSKA (reference sequence). The CDR3 runs to 15 residues. In DNA, the CDR3 is TGCAGTGCTAGTCGACTAGCGGGAGCTATTGGTGAGCAGTTCTTC. Residues: CSASRLAGAIGEQFF.

The J gene is TRBJ2-3, the V gene TRBV2, with a weak D call TRBD2 (6 bases). V was shortened by 2 bases and J by 14 bases, with 17 bases between the two germline ends. The CDR3 totals 13 residues. In germline, CDR1 is SNHLY, CDR2 FYNNEI. The chain's CDR3 is CASSESQGGDAYF. The CDR3 bases are TGTGCCAGCAGTGAAAGTCAGGGAGGAGACGCGTATTTT. The full variable domain, with the rest looked up from reference TRBV2 and TRBJ2-3, is EPEVTQTPSHQVTQMGQEVILRCVPISNHLYFYWYRQILGQKVEFLVSFYNNEISEKSEIFDDQFSVERPDGSNFTLKIRSTKLEDSAMYFCASSESQGGDAYFGPGTRLTVL.

This clonotype was seen a handful of times. The chain employs TRBV5-1 and TRBJ2-7; D gene uncertain. This CDR3 contains 13 residues. The V end was cut by 3 bases, the J end by 2 bases, with 9 bases between. In germline, CDR1 is SGHRS, CDR2 YFSETQ. CDR3 protein: CASSSISTYEQYF. As DNA, the CDR3 is TGCGCCAGCAGCTCAATAAGTACCTACGAGCAGTACTTC.

This clonotype was found a few times. The V gene is TRBV9, the J gene TRBJ2-7; 9 positions agree with TRBD2. The CDR3 is made up of 15 amino acids. With 0 bases clipped from V and 6 bases from J, the junction kept 7 bases outside the gene matches. Germline loops: CDR1 SGDLS, CDR2 YYNGEE. The CDR3 coding sequence is TGTGCCAGCAGCGTAGTGGCGGGAGGGCTCTCCGAGCAGTACTTC. It codes for CASSVVAGGLSEQYF. The whole variable domain, filled in from reference TRBV9 and TRBJ2-7, reads DSGVTQTPKHLITATGQRVTLRCSPRSGDLSVYWYQQSLDQGLQFLIQYYNGEERAKGNILERFSAQQFPDLHSELNLSSLELGDSALYFCASSVVAGGLSEQYFGPGTRLTVT.

V usage is TRBV4-1 and J usage is TRBJ2-1, with D tentatively TRBD2 (5 bases). V was shortened by 4 bases and J by 8 bases, with 15 bases between the two germline ends. CDR1 and CDR2 from the germline V gene are MGHRA and YSYEKL. This CDR3 has 14 residues. Written as DNA, the CDR3 is TGCGCCAGCAGCCTCCGATTGACTATCGATGAGCAGTTCTTC. Its translation: CASSLRLTIDEQFF.

The chain uses TRBV29-1 and TRBJ2-1; D remains ambiguous. V lost 6 bases and J 10 bases, leaving 10 bases between the germline ends. Germline V gene lookup returns CDR1 SQVTM and CDR2 ANQGSEA. CDR3 length: 10 residues. Here the CDR3 DNA reads TGCAGCGTCGACGCAGGAGAGCAGTTCTTC. Its translation is CSVDAGEQFF.

The chain employs TRBV3-1 and TRBJ2-4, with TRBD1 identical over 9 bases. CDR1 is LGHDT and CDR2 is YNNKEL in the germline V gene (reference sequence). The length of the CDR3 is 17 residues. The V gene end was trimmed by 2 bases and the J gene end by 1 base; junction bases not matched to a gene: 6. CDR3 region: CASSQKHRGRAKNIQYF. The CDR3 DNA reads as TGTGCCAGCAGCCAAAAGCACAGGGGGCGCGCCAAAAACATTCAGTACTTC.

The chain has TRBV9 and TRBJ1-4, with D maybe TRBD1 (5 bases). Trimming took 0 bases from V and 7 from J, leaving 16 bases between them. This CDR3 comprises 16 residues. The germline gives CDR1 SGDLS, CDR2 YYNGEE. The CDR3 nucleotides are TGTGCCAGCAGCGTAGCTCTCCTCGGGGGGTTTGAAAAACTGTTTTTT. It yields the protein CASSVALLGGFEKLFF.

The genes are TRBV21-1 and TRBJ2-7; the table names TRBD1, a call not compared with the DNA. TRBV21-1 constitutes a pseudogene. This CDR3 is 19 amino acids long. The CDR3 DNA reads TGTGCCAGCAGCAAAGTTTGGTCGCCTATAGGGGACAGGTCCTACGAGCAGTACTTC. It specifies CASSKVWSPIGDRSYEQYF.

Concerning this clonotype: Germline is not matched at one junction end, which may reflect a read error. For the CDR3, the DNA is TGCAGTGCTAGGGACACCCGCTCAGCCTACGAGCGGTACTTC. Translated: CSARDTRSAYERYF. The chain links TRBV20-1 to TRBJ2-7; a possible D gene is TRBD1 (5 bases). Germline CDR1 is DFQATT and CDR2 is SNEGSKA (reference sequence). The CDR3 runs to 14 residues.

This clonotype was counted once. The rearrangement uses TRBV7-8 and TRBJ1-2; possibly TRBD1 for D (5 bases). Germline V lookup: CDR1 SGHVS, CDR2 FQNEAQ. This CDR3 spans 14 amino acids. V lost 5 bases and J 7 bases, leaving 17 bases between the germline ends. The CDR3 here is CASSPGRGESGYTF. The CDR3, as DNA: TGTGCCAGCAGCCCAGGACGAGGGGAAAGTGGCTACACCTTC.

This clonotype appeared a few times. The chain recombines TRBV20-1 with TRBJ2-1, with 15 bases fitting TRBD2. Germline loops: CDR1 DFQATT, CDR2 SNEGSKA (reference sequence). V lost 1 base and J lost 7; bases outside the gene matches: 8. The CDR3 is made up of 17 amino acids. The CDR3 coding sequence is TGCAGTGCTAGAGGCGGACTAGCGGGAGGGCCGAGGAATGAGCAGTTCTTC. This gives the protein CSARGGLAGGPRNEQFF.

The sample holds many counts of this clonotype. The chain joins TRBV29-1 to TRBJ1-1; the match to TRBD1 covers 7 bases. Germline assignment: CDR1 SQVTM and CDR2 ANQGSEA. The V and J ends lost 7 bases and 0 bases, in that order; junction bases with no gene match: 5. This CDR3 is built from 13 residues. The CDR3 DNA follows: TGCAGCGCGAGACAGGGATTGAACACTGAAGCTTTCTTT. Protein product: CSARQGLNTEAFF.

The chain is built from TRBV29-1 and TRBJ1-5, with TRBD1 identical over 7 bases. The CDR3 is 13 residues long. CDR1 SQVTM and CDR2 ANQGSEA come from the germline V gene. The V gene end was trimmed by 5 bases and the J gene end by 7 bases; junction bases not matched to a gene: 8. DNA for the CDR3: TGCAGCGTTCAGGGGACAGCGGGACAGCCCCAGCATTTT. The encoded protein is CSVQGTAGQPQHF.

This sequence joins TRBV6-2 or TRBV6-3 and TRBJ2-3; 8 bases map to TRBD1. The CDR3 extends over 13 amino acids. CDR1 and CDR2 from the germline V gene are MNHEY and SVGEGT. The trim removed 6 bases at V and 14 bases at J, leaving 13 bases unmatched. The CDR3 DNA sequence: TGTGCCAGCAGCAGAGGACAGGGTAGATACGCGTATTTT. Residues: CASSRGQGRYAYF.

For the CDR3, the DNA is TGCAGTGCTAGTATGGCACAACAAAACACCGGGGAGCTGTTTTTT. As protein: CSASMAQQNTGELFF. The chain employs TRBV20-1 and TRBJ2-2; D unclear. The ends were cut back, 3 bases at V and 2 bases at J, with 13 bases in the middle. The CDR3 covers 15 residues. Germline lookup yields CDR1 DFQATT and CDR2 SNEGSKA (reference sequence).

The table lists this clonotype with a few counts. The V gene is TRBV10-3, the J gene TRBJ2-1; D is uncertain. Germline V gene sequence: CDR1 ENHRY, CDR2 SYGVKD. This CDR3 is built from 16 residues. Deletions cut 6 bases from V and 0 bases from J, with 15 bases between. The CDR3 protein is CAISPDGVSSYNEQFF. CDR3 sequence (DNA): TGTGCCATCAGCCCGGACGGAGTTAGCTCCTACAATGAGCAGTTCTTC.

V and J are TRBV29-1 and TRBJ1-2, with TRBD1 matching over 10 bases. The V gene end was trimmed by 5 bases and the J gene end by 4 bases; junction bases not matched to a gene: 7. This CDR3 is 14 amino acids long. CDR1 is SQVTM, CDR2 ANQGSEA, per germline. CDR3 sequence: CSVKGGQGTYGYTF. The CDR3 DNA follows: TGCAGCGTTAAGGGGGGACAGGGGACCTATGGCTACACCTTC.

This clonotype has only a few counts. The chain carries TRBV7-3 and TRBJ1-1; D unresolved. CDR3 length equals 14 residues. CDR1 is SGHTA and CDR2 is FQGTGA in the germline V gene. V lost 2 bases, J lost 3 bases, and 10 bases lay in between. The CDR3 bases are TGTGCCAGCAGCTTACTCGGGGTGGACACTGAAGCTTTCTTT. This codes for CASSLLGVDTEAFF.

V and J are TRBV21-1 and TRBJ2-5; the listed D gene, TRBD2, was not tested against the DNA. TRBV21-1 is given as a pseudogene. This CDR3 is built from 18 residues. The CDR3 region has the DNA TGTGCCAGCAGCAAGGCTAGCGGGAGGGCCCTTGCCAACAATGAGCAGTACTTC. Translation gives CASSKASGRALANNEQYF.

On this clonotype: It may be a read error: a sequence one base away is much more abundant. The chain couples TRBV10-3 to TRBJ2-7; 10 nucleotides match TRBD1. Unmatched junction bases numbered 6, after V lost 3 bases and J lost 1 base. Germline lookup yields CDR1 ENHRY and CDR2 SYGVKD. The length of the CDR3 is 16 residues. CDR3 residues: CAISDFAGQGSYEQYF. Here the CDR3 DNA reads TGTGCCATCAGTGATTTTGCGGGACAGGGGTCCTACGAGCAGTACTTC.

CDR3: CTRRVGGARNTEAFF. Here the CDR3 DNA reads TGCACCCGAAGGGTTGGGGGGGCGCGTAACACTGAAGCTTTCTTT. The chain is built from TRBV20-1 and TRBJ1-1; tentatively, D is TRBD1 (6 bases). Germline lookup yields CDR1 DFQATT and CDR2 SNEGSKA (reference sequence). This CDR3 comprises 15 residues.

Only a few counts were recorded for this clonotype. This chain joins TRBV5-6 and TRBJ2-4; TRBD1 is a possible D gene (6 bases). Trimming left V 3 bases short and J 1 base short, with 14 bases between. The germline CDR1 and CDR2 sequences are SGHDT and YYEEEE. This CDR3 spans 16 amino acids. The CDR3, as DNA: TGTGCCAGCAGCTCACTGGGGGCCCAGGCCAAAAACATTCAGTACTTC. This sequence encodes CASSSLGAQAKNIQYF.

Only a few counts were recorded for this clonotype. V gene TRBV5-6 combines with J gene TRBJ2-7; D perhaps matches TRBD1 (5 bases). Looked up from germline, CDR1 is SGHDT and CDR2 is YYEEEE. The ends were cut back, 4 bases at V and 7 bases at J, with 18 bases in the middle. The CDR3 runs 14 residues. CDR3 loop: CASSGLIRDGEQYF. The CDR3 coding sequence is TGTGCCAGCAGCGGCCTCATCAGGGATGGTGAGCAGTACTTC. Combining the CDR3 with reference TRBV5-6 and TRBJ2-7 gives the whole variable domain DAGVTQSPTHLIKTRGQQVTLRCSPKSGHDTVSWYQQALGQGPQFIFQYYEEEERQRGNFPDRFSGHQFPNYSSELNVNALLLGDSALYLCASSGLIRDGEQYFGPGTRLTVT.

The table lists this clonotype with a count of one. The chain uses TRBV5-6 and TRBJ2-4; 8 bases line up with TRBD2. The end of the DNA is better explained by TRBJ2-7, so the J call may be wrong. Germline V gene lookup returns CDR1 SGHDT and CDR2 YYEEEE. CDR3 length: 14 amino acids. The CDR3 here is CASSPGLEVYEQYF. The CDR3 nucleotides read TGTGCCAGCAGTCCGGGACTAGAAGTATACGAGCAGTACTTC.

The chain has TRBV29-1 and TRBJ2-5; TRBD2 matches at 8 bases. The J call may be wrong; the DNA end is better matched by TRBJ2-7. CDR1 SQVTM and CDR2 ANQGSEA come from the germline V gene. CDR3 length: 11 amino acids. As DNA, the CDR3 is TGCGGCGCGGGACTAGGGGACGAGCAGTACTTC. This encodes CGAGLGDEQYF.

The rearrangement joins TRBV29-1 to TRBJ2-5; either TRBD1 or TRBD2 may supply D (6 bases each). The germline V and J ends were trimmed by 6 bases and 11 bases, with 19 bases remaining between them. Per the germline V gene, CDR1 is SQVTM and CDR2 is ANQGSEA. The CDR3 is made up of 12 amino acids. The CDR3 reads CSVQQGVRGQYF. In DNA form, the CDR3 reads TGCAGCGTCCAACAGGGTGTACGGGGGCAGTACTTC.

In its sample, this clonotype was seen once. This chain links TRBV7-8 with TRBJ2-5, with D tentatively TRBD2 (6 bases). V was clipped by 1 base and J by 2 bases, with 14 bases between them. The CDR3 contains 16 residues. Per the germline V gene, CDR1 is SGHVS and CDR2 is FQNEAQ. The CDR3 is CASSLGIAGRQETQYF. CDR3 in DNA: TGTGCCAGCAGCTTAGGGATTGCAGGGAGGCAAGAGACCCAGTACTTC.

The V and J genes are TRBV27 and TRBJ2-7, with 9 bases that match TRBD2. The CDR3 totals 13 residues. Germline V gene data show CDR1 as MNHEY and CDR2 as SMNVEV (reference sequence). The V gene end was trimmed by 10 bases and the J gene end by 5 bases; junction bases not matched to a gene: 9. The CDR3 loop is CATRASGTHEQYF. The CDR3 region has the DNA TGTGCCACCAGGGCTAGCGGGACTCACGAGCAGTACTTC.

The J gene is TRBJ1-2, the V gene TRBV28, with D uncertain. The CDR3 consists of 14 residues. Trimming stripped 4 bases from V and 4 bases from J, with 13 bases between. Germline loops: CDR1 MDHEN, CDR2 SYDVKM. In DNA form, the CDR3 reads TGTGCCAGCAGTTCCCTGACCCAAATCTATGGCTACACCTTC. It is translated as CASSSLTQIYGYTF.

The chain couples TRBV20-1 to TRBJ1-5, with D tentatively TRBD1 (5 bases). Germline loops: CDR1 DFQATT, CDR2 SNEGSKA (reference sequence). Trimming stripped 4 bases from V and 4 bases from J, with 14 bases between. The CDR3 runs 14 residues. The DNA for the CDR3 is TGCAGTGCTACCCAGACCAAGGGGAATCAGCCCCAGCATTTT. It specifies CSATQTKGNQPQHF.

The J gene is TRBJ2-7, the V gene TRBV5-6, with 7 nucleotides matching TRBD2. CDR3 length equals 15 residues. After removal of 4 bases from V and 2 bases from J, the junction contained 9 bases not matched to a gene. Germline CDR1 SGHDT, CDR2 YYEEEE. The CDR3: CASSLSGGRTYEQYF. In DNA form, the CDR3 reads TGTGCCAGCAGCCTATCGGGGGGAAGGACCTACGAGCAGTACTTC. Combining the CDR3 with reference TRBV5-6 and TRBJ2-7 gives the whole variable domain DAGVTQSPTHLIKTRGQQVTLRCSPKSGHDTVSWYQQALGQGPQFIFQYYEEEERQRGNFPDRFSGHQFPNYSSELNVNALLLGDSALYLCASSLSGGRTYEQYFGPGTRLTVT.